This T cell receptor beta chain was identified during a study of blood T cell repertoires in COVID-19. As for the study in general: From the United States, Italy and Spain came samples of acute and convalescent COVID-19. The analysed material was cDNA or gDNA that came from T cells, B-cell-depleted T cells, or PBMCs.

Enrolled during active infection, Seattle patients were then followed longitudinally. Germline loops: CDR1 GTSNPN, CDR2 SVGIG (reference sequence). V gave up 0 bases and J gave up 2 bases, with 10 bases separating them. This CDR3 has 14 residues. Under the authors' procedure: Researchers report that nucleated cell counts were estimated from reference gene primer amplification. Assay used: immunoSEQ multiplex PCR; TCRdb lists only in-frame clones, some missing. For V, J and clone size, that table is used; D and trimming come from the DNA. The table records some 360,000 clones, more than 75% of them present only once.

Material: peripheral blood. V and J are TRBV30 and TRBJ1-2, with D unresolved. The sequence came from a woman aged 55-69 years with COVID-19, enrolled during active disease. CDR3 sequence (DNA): TGTGCCTGGAGTGTCGGAGGGAAAAACTATGGCTACACCTTC. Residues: CAWSVGGKNYGYTF.